Listed here is a single T cell receptor beta chain. Its antigen is not identified. This sample is part of a study of blood T cells in healthy people across ages. The study, taken as a whole, reports: For the donors, CMV status was unknown and possibly confounded expanded clonotype changes.

A second PCR of roughly 7 to 11 cycles used a sample-barcoded 5' primer and a J-beta primer mix. All cDNA molecules were each tagged by a template-switch adaptor with 12 random nucleotides. TCRdb ran MiXCR on the 5' RACE reads and lists one entry per CDR3 protein. The table has about 1,500,000 distinct CDR3 sequences, about 28% seen once; the top ten hold approximately 7.7%. The CDR3 runs 15 residues. The J segment lost 5 bases and the V segment lost 6 bases, leaving 12 bases of the junction unmatched. The germline gives CDR1 MNHEY, CDR2 SVGAGI. The material sequenced was blood. This rearrangement joins TRBV6-5 to TRBJ2-5, with 7 bases lining up with TRBD1. The TCR comes from a young woman in good health. The chain's CDR3 is CASSRGTETGETQYF. The CDR3 DNA is TGTGCCAGCAGCCGAGGGACAGAGACTGGGGAGACCCAGTACTTC.